A selection of T cell receptor beta chains follows, all from one sample in a study of blood T cell repertoires in COVID-19. Some clones are missing from TCRdb's copy, which holds only in-frame ones; the method was immunoSEQ multiplex PCR. The table lists a few hundred thousand clones, about nine tenths of them singletons. What was sequenced was peripheral blood. All receptors derive from a woman aged 30 to 39 with active or convalescent COVID-19. CDR3s include the opening cysteine and the closing phenylalanine or tryptophan. D genes are given only for firm matches. Clone size, where shown, is once, few, many, or a class for clones that have expanded.

j_call: TRBJ1-2
v_call: TRBV10-3
d_call: TRBD1
clone_size: .
cdr3_aa: CAISGGQGGPYGYTF
cdr3_nt: TGTGCCATCAGTGGGGGACAGGGGGGTCCCTATGGCTACACCTTC

j_call: TRBJ2-7
v_call: TRBV6-6
d_call: TRBD1
clone_size: once
cdr3_aa: CASSYTAGGGRVQYF
cdr3_nt: TGTGCCAGCAGTTACACGGCAGGGGGCGGTAGGGTGCAGTACTTC

j_call: TRBJ2-7
v_call: TRBV5-1
d_call: .
clone_size: once
cdr3_aa: CASSLTARSYEQYF
cdr3_nt: TGCGCCAGCAGCTTGACAGCCCGCTCCTACGAGCAGTACTTC

j_call: TRBJ2-2
v_call: TRBV7-7
d_call: TRBD1
clone_size: .
cdr3_aa: CASSLDRGSGELFF
cdr3_nt: TGTGCTAGCAGCTTGGACAGGGGCTCCGGGGAGCTGTTTTTT

j_call: TRBJ2-1
v_call: TRBV5-4
d_call: TRBD1
clone_size: .
cdr3_aa: CASSHSRTGHNEQFF
cdr3_nt: TGTGCCAGCAGTCACTCCAGGACAGGGCACAATGAGCAGTTCTTC

j_call: TRBJ1-5
v_call: TRBV6-1
d_call: .
clone_size: .
cdr3_aa: CASSEAPDQPQHF
cdr3_nt: TGTGCCAGCAGTGAAGCTCCGGATCAGCCCCAGCATTTT

j_call: TRBJ2-1
v_call: TRBV5-6
d_call: TRBD1
clone_size: .
cdr3_aa: CASSLLTGGYNEQFF
cdr3_nt: TGTGCCAGCAGCTTGTTGACAGGGGGGTACAATGAGCAGTTCTTC

j_call: TRBJ1-1
v_call: TRBV7-2
d_call: .
clone_size: .
cdr3_aa: CASSSGQVNTEAFF
cdr3_nt: TGTGCCAGCAGCTCTGGGCAGGTGAACACTGAAGCTTTCTTT

j_call: TRBJ2-1
v_call: TRBV27
d_call: TRBD2
clone_size: .
cdr3_aa: CASSRVAGARNEQFF
cdr3_nt: TGTGCCAGCAGTCGAGTAGCGGGGGCTCGGAATGAGCAGTTCTTC

j_call: TRBJ2-1
v_call: TRBV7-2
d_call: TRBD1
clone_size: .
cdr3_aa: CASSRDRGTYNEQFF
cdr3_nt: TGTGCCAGCAGCCGGGACAGGGGAACCTACAATGAGCAGTTCTTC

j_call: TRBJ2-5
v_call: TRBV9
d_call: .
clone_size: once
cdr3_aa: CASSVFNRSGVGTGSAKGTQYF
cdr3_nt: TGTGCCAGCAGCGTATTCAATAGGTCCGGGGTAGGAACGGGGTCGGCAAAGGGGACCCAGTACTTC

j_call: TRBJ2-1
v_call: TRBV28
d_call: TRBD2
clone_size: few
cdr3_aa: CASSSVAGVSYNEQFF
cdr3_nt: TGTGCCAGCAGTTCAGTAGCGGGGGTTTCCTACAATGAGCAGTTCTTC

j_call: TRBJ2-2
v_call: TRBV11-3
d_call: TRBD2
clone_size: once
cdr3_aa: CASSLEAGAPNTGELFF
cdr3_nt: TGTGCCAGCAGCTTAGAAGCGGGGGCTCCGAACACCGGGGAGCTGTTTTTT

j_call: TRBJ1-4
v_call: TRBV28
d_call: TRBD1
clone_size: .
cdr3_aa: CASSLGQGRGRLFF
cdr3_nt: TGTGCCAGCAGTTTAGGACAGGGTCGGGGGCGGCTGTTTTTT

j_call: TRBJ1-6
v_call: TRBV4-3
d_call: .
clone_size: .
cdr3_aa: CASSQEWGVNSPLHF
cdr3_nt: TGCGCCAGCAGCCAAGAATGGGGGGTTAATTCACCCCTCCACTTT

j_call: TRBJ1-6
v_call: TRBV13
d_call: .
clone_size: .
cdr3_aa: CASSPTPNSPLHF
cdr3_nt: TGTGCCAGCAGCCCTACCCCAAATTCACCCCTCCACTTT

j_call: TRBJ1-4
v_call: TRBV7-2
d_call: TRBD1
clone_size: .
cdr3_aa: CASSSGQGAGKLFF
cdr3_nt: TGTGCCAGCAGCTCTGGACAGGGGGCGGGGAAACTGTTTTTT

j_call: TRBJ1-1
v_call: TRBV6-1
d_call: TRBD1
clone_size: once
cdr3_aa: CASSERQGYTEAFF
cdr3_nt: TGTGCCAGCAGTGAGAGACAGGGGTACACTGAAGCTTTCTTT

j_call: TRBJ1-5
v_call: TRBV28
d_call: .
clone_size: .
cdr3_aa: CASRAGLNQPQHF
cdr3_nt: TGTGCCAGCAGGGCAGGATTAAATCAGCCCCAGCATTTT

j_call: TRBJ2-3
v_call: TRBV30
d_call: .
clone_size: .
cdr3_aa: CAWSLTRTDTQYF
cdr3_nt: TGTGCCTGGAGCCTGACAAGGACAGATACGCAGTATTTT

j_call: TRBJ2-7
v_call: TRBV6-4
d_call: TRBD2
clone_size: .
cdr3_aa: CASSDFHRERGAYEQYF
cdr3_nt: TGTGCCAGCAGTGACTTTCACCGGGAGCGGGGGGCCTACGAGCAGTACTTC

j_call: TRBJ2-7
v_call: TRBV4-3
d_call: .
clone_size: .
cdr3_aa: CASSQDWEGDGGSYEQYF
cdr3_nt: TGCGCCAGCAGCCAAGATTGGGAGGGGGACGGCGGCTCCTACGAGCAGTACTTC

j_call: TRBJ1-1
v_call: TRBV2
d_call: .
clone_size: .
cdr3_aa: CASTLGMGRTEAFF
cdr3_nt: TGTGCCAGCACCCTAGGGATGGGGAGGACTGAAGCTTTCTTT

j_call: TRBJ1-5
v_call: TRBV28
d_call: TRBD1
clone_size: .
cdr3_aa: CASSQGAGDQPQHF
cdr3_nt: TGTGCCAGCAGCCAGGGGGCTGGGGATCAGCCCCAGCATTTT

j_call: TRBJ1-4
v_call: TRBV5-4
d_call: TRBD1
clone_size: .
cdr3_aa: CASSNRGGQGNEKLFF
cdr3_nt: TGTGCCAGCAGCAACCGAGGGGGACAGGGCAATGAAAAACTGTTTTTT

j_call: TRBJ2-1
v_call: TRBV6-1
d_call: TRBD1
clone_size: .
cdr3_aa: CASSEWTGTNNEQFF
cdr3_nt: TGTGCCAGCAGTGAGTGGACAGGGACCAACAATGAGCAGTTCTTC

j_call: TRBJ2-3
v_call: TRBV7-3
d_call: TRBD2
clone_size: once
cdr3_aa: CASSSSGGSDDTQYF
cdr3_nt: TGTGCCAGCAGCTCCAGCGGGGGTTCCGACGATACGCAGTATTTT

j_call: TRBJ2-7
v_call: TRBV19
d_call: TRBD1
clone_size: .
cdr3_aa: CASSRAGTGSEQYF
cdr3_nt: TGTGCCAGTAGTCGGGCGGGGACAGGGTCCGAGCAGTACTTC

j_call: TRBJ2-3
v_call: TRBV5-6
d_call: .
clone_size: .
cdr3_aa: CASSHKTGGTDTQYF
cdr3_nt: TGTGCCAGCAGCCATAAGACAGGAGGCACAGATACGCAGTATTTT

j_call: TRBJ2-6
v_call: TRBV6-4
d_call: .
clone_size: few
cdr3_aa: CASSPGTELSGANVLTF
cdr3_nt: TGTGCCAGCAGTCCCGGGACTGAGCTCTCTGGGGCCAACGTCCTGACTTTC

j_call: TRBJ2-2
v_call: TRBV5-1
d_call: TRBD2
clone_size: .
cdr3_aa: CASSQTSGGAGGTGELFF
cdr3_nt: TGCGCCAGCAGCCAAACTAGCGGGGGGGCCGGGGGCACCGGGGAGCTGTTTTTT

j_call: TRBJ1-6
v_call: TRBV4-3
d_call: .
clone_size: .
cdr3_aa: CASGMGATANSPLHF
cdr3_nt: TGCGCCAGCGGTATGGGGGCGACAGCAAATTCACCCCTCCACTTT

j_call: TRBJ2-2
v_call: TRBV9
d_call: .
clone_size: .
cdr3_aa: CASSVSYRAGGELFF
cdr3_nt: TGTGCCAGCAGCGTAAGTTACAGGGCAGGCGGGGAGCTGTTTTTT

j_call: TRBJ2-2
v_call: TRBV5-1
d_call: .
clone_size: .
cdr3_aa: CASSLGETGELFF
cdr3_nt: TGCGCCAGCAGCTTGGGAGAAACTGGGGAGCTGTTTTTT

j_call: TRBJ1-3
v_call: TRBV12-3/TRBV12-4
d_call: .
clone_size: .
cdr3_aa: CASSLSGNTIYF
cdr3_nt: TGTGCCAGCAGTTTATCGGGAAACACCATATATTTT

j_call: TRBJ2-7
v_call: TRBV18
d_call: .
clone_size: .
cdr3_aa: CASSPVPGVSYEQYF
cdr3_nt: TGTGCCAGCTCACCGGTACCGGGGGTCTCCTACGAGCAGTACTTC

j_call: TRBJ2-2
v_call: TRBV6-5
d_call: TRBD1
clone_size: .
cdr3_aa: CASSYRWTGSAGELFF
cdr3_nt: TGTGCCAGCAGTTACCGGTGGACAGGGTCGGCCGGGGAGCTGTTTTTT

j_call: TRBJ2-5
v_call: TRBV27
d_call: TRBD1
clone_size: .
cdr3_aa: CASTYIDRASETQYF
cdr3_nt: TGTGCCAGCACCTACATCGACAGGGCCAGTGAGACCCAGTACTTC

j_call: TRBJ1-6
v_call: TRBV2
d_call: .
clone_size: many
cdr3_aa: CASRLGGGFSPLHF
cdr3_nt: TGTGCCAGCCGACTCGGCGGAGGTTTTTCACCCCTCCACTTT

j_call: TRBJ1-2
v_call: TRBV5-4
d_call: .
clone_size: .
cdr3_aa: CASSLDRINYGYTF
cdr3_nt: TGTGCCAGCAGCTTGGACAGAATTAACTATGGCTACACCTTC

j_call: TRBJ2-5
v_call: TRBV7-6
d_call: .
clone_size: .
cdr3_aa: CASSLAESGETQYF
cdr3_nt: TGTGCCAGCAGCTTAGCTGAGAGCGGAGAGACCCAGTACTTC